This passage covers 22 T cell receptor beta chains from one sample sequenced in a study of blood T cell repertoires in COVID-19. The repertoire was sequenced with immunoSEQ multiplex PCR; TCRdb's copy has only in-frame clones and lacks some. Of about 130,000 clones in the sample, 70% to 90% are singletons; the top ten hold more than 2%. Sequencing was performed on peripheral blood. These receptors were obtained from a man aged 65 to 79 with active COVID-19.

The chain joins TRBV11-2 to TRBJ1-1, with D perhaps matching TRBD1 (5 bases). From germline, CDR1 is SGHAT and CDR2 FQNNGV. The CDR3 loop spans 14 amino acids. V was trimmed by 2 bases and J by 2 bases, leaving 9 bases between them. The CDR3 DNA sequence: TGTGCCAGCAGCTTACCTGGGGCAAACACTGAAGCTTTCTTT. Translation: CASSLPGANTEAFF.

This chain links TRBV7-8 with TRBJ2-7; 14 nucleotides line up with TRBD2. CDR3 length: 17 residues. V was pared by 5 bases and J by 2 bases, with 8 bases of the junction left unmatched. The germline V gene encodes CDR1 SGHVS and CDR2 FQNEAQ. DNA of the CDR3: TGTGCCAGCAGCCCGGGACTAGCGGGAGATTTGACCTACGAGCAGTACTTC. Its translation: CASSPGLAGDLTYEQYF.

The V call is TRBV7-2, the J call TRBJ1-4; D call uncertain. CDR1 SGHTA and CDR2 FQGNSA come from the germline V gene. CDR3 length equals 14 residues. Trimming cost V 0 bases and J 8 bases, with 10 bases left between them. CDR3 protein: CASSLAGVGEKLFF. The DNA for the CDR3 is TGTGCCAGCAGCTTAGCCGGGGTGGGGGAAAAACTGTTTTTT.

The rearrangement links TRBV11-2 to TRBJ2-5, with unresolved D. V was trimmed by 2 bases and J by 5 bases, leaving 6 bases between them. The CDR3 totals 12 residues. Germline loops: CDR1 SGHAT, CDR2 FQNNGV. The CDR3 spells CASSLNSETQYF. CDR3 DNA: TGTGCCAGCAGCTTAAACAGCGAGACCCAGTACTTC.

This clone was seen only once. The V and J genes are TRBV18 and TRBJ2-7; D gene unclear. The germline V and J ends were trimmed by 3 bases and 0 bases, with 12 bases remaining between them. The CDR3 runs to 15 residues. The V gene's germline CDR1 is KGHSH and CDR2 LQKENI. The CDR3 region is CASSPRSASSYEQYF. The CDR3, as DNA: TGTGCCAGCTCACCCCGGTCAGCGAGCTCCTACGAGCAGTACTTC.

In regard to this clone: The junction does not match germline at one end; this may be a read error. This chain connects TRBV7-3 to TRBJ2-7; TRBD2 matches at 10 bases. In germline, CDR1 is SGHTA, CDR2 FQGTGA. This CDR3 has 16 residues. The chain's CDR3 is CASSPGGSGRSSEQYF. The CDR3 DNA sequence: TGTGCCAGCAGCCCGGGGGGTAGCGGGAGGTCCTCCGAGCAGTACTTC. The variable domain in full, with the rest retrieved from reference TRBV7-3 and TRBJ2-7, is GAGVSQTPSNKVTEKGKYVELRCDPISGHTALYWYRQSLGQGPEFLIYFQGTGAADDSGLPNDRFFAVRPEGSVSTLKIQRTERGDSAVYLCASSPGGSGRSSEQYFGPGTRLTVT.

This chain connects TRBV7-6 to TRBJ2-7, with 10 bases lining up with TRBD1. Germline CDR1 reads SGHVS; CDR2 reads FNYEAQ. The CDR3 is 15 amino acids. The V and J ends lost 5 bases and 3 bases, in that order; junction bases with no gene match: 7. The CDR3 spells CASSPRQGASYEQYF. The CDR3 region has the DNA TGTGCCAGCAGCCCAAGACAGGGGGCGAGCTACGAGCAGTACTTC. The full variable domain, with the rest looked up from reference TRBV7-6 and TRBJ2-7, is GAGVSQSPRYKVTKRGQDVALRCDPISGHVSLYWYRQALGQGPEFLTYFNYEAQQDKSGLPNDRFSAERPEGSISTLTIQRTEQRDSAMYRCASSPRQGASYEQYFGPGTRLTVT.

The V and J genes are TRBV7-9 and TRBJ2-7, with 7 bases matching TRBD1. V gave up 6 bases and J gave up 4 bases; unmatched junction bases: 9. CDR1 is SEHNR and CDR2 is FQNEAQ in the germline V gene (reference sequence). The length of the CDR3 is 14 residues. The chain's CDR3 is CASRAPGQTYEQYF. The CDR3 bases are TGTGCCAGCAGGGCACCGGGACAGACTTACGAGCAGTACTTC.

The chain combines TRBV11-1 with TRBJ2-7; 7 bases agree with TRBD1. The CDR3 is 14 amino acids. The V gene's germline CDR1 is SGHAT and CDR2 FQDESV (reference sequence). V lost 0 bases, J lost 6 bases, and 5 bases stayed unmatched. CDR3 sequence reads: CASSLARGRGEQYF. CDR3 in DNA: TGTGCCAGCAGCTTAGCGAGGGGGCGAGGCGAGCAGTACTTC. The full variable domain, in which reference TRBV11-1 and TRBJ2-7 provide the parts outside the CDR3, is EAEVAQSPRYKITEKSQAVAFWCDPISGHATLYWYRQILGQGPELLVQFQDESVVDDSQLPKDRFSAERLKGVDSTLKIQPAELGDSAMYLCASSLARGRGEQYFGPGTRLTVT.

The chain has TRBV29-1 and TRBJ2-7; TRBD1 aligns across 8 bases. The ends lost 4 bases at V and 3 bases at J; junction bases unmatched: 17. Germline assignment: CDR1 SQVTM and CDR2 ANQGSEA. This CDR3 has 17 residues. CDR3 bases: TGCAGCGTTGGCGGGACAGGCGACCCGGGGACCTACTACGAGCAGTACTTC. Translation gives CSVGGTGDPGTYYEQYF.

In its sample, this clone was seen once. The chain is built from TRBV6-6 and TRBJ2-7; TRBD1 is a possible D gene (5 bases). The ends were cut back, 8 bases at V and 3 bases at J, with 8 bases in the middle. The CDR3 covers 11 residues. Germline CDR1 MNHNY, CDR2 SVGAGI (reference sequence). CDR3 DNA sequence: TGTGCCAGCGTTCAGGGCTACGAGCAGTACTTC. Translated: CASVQGYEQYF.

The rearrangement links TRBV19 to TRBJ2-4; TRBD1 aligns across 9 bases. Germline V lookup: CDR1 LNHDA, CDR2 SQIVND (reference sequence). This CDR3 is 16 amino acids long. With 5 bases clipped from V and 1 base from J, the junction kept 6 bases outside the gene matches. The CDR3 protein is CASSPQDRGAKNIQYF. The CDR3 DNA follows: TGTGCCAGTAGTCCCCAGGACAGGGGCGCCAAAAACATTCAGTACTTC.

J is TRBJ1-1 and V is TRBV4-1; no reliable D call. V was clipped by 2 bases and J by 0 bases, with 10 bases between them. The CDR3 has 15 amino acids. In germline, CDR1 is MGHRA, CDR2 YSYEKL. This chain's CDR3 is CASSQRDIMNTEAFF. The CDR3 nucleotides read TGCGCCAGCAGCCAAAGAGACATCATGAACACTGAAGCTTTCTTT.

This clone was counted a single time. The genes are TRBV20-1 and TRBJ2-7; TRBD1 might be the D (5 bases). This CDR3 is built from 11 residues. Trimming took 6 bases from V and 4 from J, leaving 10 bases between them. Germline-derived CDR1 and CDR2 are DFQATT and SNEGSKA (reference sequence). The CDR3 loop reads CSATGHYEQYF. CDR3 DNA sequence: TGCAGTGCGACCGGACATTACGAGCAGTACTTC.

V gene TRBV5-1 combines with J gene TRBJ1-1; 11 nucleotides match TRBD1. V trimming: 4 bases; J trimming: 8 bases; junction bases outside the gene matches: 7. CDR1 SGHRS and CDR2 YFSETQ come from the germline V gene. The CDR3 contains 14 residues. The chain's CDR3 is CASSPQGQGAEAFF. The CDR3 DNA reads TGCGCCAGCAGCCCCCAAGGACAGGGGGCCGAAGCTTTCTTT.

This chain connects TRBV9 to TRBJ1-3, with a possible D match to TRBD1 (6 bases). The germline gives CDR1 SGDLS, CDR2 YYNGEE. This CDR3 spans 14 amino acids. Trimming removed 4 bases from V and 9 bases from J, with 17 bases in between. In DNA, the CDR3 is TGTGCCAGCAGCTCCCACAGGGCTAGCGGCACCATATATTTT. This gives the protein CASSSHRASGTIYF.

The CDR3 coding sequence is TGCGCCAGCAGCCTATCACAGGGGAACAGCAATCAGCCCCAGCATTTT. This translates into CASSLSQGNSNQPQHF. V usage is TRBV4-1 and J usage is TRBJ1-5, with 7 bases fitting TRBD1. Trimming removed 4 bases from V and 1 base from J; junction bases left unmatched: 7. The CDR3 is 16 residues long. CDR1 MGHRA and CDR2 YSYEKL come from the germline V gene.

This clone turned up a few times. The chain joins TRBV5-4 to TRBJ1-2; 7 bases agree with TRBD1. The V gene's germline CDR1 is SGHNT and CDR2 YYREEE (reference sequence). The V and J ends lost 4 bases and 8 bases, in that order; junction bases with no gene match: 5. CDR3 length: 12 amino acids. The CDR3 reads CASSRTGEGYTF. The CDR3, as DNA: TGTGCCAGCAGCCGGACAGGAGAGGGCTACACCTTC.

The CDR3 region has the DNA TGTGCCAGCAGCCGCCGGGACTCAGCCTCCTACAATGAGCAGTTCTTC. It codes for CASSRRDSASYNEQFF. V gene TRBV5-8 combines with J gene TRBJ2-1; D possibly corresponds to TRBD2 (6 bases). Trimming stripped 4 bases from V and 0 bases from J, with 14 bases between. This CDR3 is 16 amino acids long. From germline, CDR1 is SGHTS and CDR2 YDEGEE.

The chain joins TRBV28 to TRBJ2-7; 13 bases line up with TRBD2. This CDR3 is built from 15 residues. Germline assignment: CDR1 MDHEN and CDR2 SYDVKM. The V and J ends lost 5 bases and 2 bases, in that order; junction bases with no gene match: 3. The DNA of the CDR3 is TGTGCCAGCAGTCTTACTAGCGGGAGGGCCTACGAGCAGTACTTC. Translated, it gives CASSLTSGRAYEQYF.

The CDR3 DNA reads as TGTGCCAGCAGTTATATCCCCGGGCAGTCGCAGGGGACAGATACGCAGTATTTT. Its protein is CASSYIPGQSQGTDTQYF. The chain has TRBV6-2 or TRBV6-3 and TRBJ2-3, with D possibly TRBD1 on 6 matching bases. V shed 3 bases and J shed 3 bases, with 22 bases lying between them. Germline V lookup: CDR1 MNHEY, CDR2 SVGEGT. The CDR3 spans 18 residues.

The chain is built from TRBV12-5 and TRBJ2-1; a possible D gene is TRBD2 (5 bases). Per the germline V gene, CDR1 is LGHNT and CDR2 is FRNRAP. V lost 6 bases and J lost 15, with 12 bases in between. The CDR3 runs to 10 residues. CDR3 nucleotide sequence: TGTGCTAGTGGCATTTTGGCGGGGTTCTTC. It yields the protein CASGILAGFF.